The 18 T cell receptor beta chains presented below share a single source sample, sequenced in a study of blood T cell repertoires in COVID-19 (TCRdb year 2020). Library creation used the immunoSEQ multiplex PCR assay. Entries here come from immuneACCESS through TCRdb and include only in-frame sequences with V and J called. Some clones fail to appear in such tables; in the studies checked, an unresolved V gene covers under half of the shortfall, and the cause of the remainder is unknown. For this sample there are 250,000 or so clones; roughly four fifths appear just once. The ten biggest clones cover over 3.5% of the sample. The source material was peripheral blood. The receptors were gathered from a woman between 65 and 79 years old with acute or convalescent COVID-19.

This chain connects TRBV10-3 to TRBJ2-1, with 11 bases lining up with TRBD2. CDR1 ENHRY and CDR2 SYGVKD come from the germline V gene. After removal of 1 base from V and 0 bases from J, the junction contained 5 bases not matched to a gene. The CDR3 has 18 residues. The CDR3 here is CAISEYMTSGASYNEQFF. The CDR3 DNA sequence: TGTGCCATCAGTGAGTACATGACTAGCGGGGCCTCCTACAATGAGCAGTTCTTC.

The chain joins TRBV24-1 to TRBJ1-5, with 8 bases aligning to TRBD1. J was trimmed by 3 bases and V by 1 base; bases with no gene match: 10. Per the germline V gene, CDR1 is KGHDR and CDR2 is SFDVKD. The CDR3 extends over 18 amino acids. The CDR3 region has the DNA TGTGCCACCAGTGATTTCCCTCGGGACAGGCAGCTCAATCAGCCCCAGCATTTT. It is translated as CATSDFPRDRQLNQPQHF.

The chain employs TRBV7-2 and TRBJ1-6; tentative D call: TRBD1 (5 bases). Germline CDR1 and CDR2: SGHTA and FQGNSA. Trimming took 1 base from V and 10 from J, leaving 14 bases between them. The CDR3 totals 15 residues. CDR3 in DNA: TGTGCCAGCAGCTTAGTTTCAGGGCTAGACTCACCCCTCCACTTT. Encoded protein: CASSLVSGLDSPLHF. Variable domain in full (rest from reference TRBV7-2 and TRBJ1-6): GAGVSQSPSNKVTEKGKDVELRCDPISGHTALYWYRQSLGQGLEFLIYFQGNSAPDKSGLPSDRFSAERTGGSVSTLTIQRTQQEDSAVYLCASSLVSGLDSPLHFGNGTRLTVT.

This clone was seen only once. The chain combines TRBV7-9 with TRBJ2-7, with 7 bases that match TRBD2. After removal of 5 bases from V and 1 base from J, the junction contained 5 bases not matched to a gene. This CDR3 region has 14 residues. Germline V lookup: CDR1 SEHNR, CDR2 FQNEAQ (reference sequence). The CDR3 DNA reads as TGTGCCAGCAGCATACTAGCGCGGTCCTACGAGCAGTACTTC. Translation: CASSILARSYEQYF.

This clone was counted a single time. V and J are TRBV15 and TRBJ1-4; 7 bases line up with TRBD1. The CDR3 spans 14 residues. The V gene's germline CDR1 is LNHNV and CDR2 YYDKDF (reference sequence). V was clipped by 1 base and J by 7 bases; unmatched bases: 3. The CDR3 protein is CATSRGQGGEKLFF. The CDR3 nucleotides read TGTGCCACCAGCAGAGGACAGGGTGGTGAAAAACTGTTTTTT.

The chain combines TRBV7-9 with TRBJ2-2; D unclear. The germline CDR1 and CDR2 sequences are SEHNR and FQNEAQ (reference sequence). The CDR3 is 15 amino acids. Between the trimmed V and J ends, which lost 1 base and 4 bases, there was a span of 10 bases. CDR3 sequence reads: CASSLVPAFTGELFF. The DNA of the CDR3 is TGTGCCAGCAGCTTAGTCCCAGCGTTCACCGGGGAGCTGTTTTTT. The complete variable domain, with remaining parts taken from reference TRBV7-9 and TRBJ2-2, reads DTGVSQNPRHKITKRGQNVTFRCDPISEHNRLYWYRQTLGQGPEFLTYFQNEAQLEKSRLLSDRFSAERPKGSFSTLEIQRTEQGDSAMYLCASSLVPAFTGELFFGEGSRLTVL.

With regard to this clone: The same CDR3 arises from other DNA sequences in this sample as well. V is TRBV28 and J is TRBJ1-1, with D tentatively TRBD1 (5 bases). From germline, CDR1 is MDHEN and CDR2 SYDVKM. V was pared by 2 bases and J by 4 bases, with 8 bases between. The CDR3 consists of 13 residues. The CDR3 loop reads CASSLGGGTEAFF. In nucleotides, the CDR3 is TGTGCCAGCAGTTTAGGGGGGGGCACTGAAGCTTTCTTT.

The CDR3 loop is CASSRSGTYEQYF. The CDR3 region has the DNA TGCGCCAGCAGCCGATCAGGGACCTACGAGCAGTACTTC. The V gene is TRBV5-1, the J gene TRBJ2-7; tentatively, D is TRBD1 (5 bases). Trimming took off 4 bases at V and 2 bases at J, with 10 bases between the two ends. Germline CDR1 reads SGHRS; CDR2 reads YFSETQ. The CDR3 is made up of 13 amino acids.

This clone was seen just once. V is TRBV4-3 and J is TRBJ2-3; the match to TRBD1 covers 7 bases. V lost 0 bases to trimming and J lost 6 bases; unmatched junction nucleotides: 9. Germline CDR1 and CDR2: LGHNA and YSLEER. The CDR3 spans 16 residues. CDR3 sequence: CASSQEGRGLTDTQYF. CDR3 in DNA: TGCGCCAGCAGCCAAGAGGGCAGGGGGTTAACCGATACGCAGTATTTT.

Here the CDR3 reads CASSVRQLVYNSPLHF. DNA of the CDR3: TGTGCCAGCAGCGTTCGACAGCTTGTCTATAATTCACCCCTCCACTTT. This sequence joins TRBV5-5 and TRBJ1-6, with D possibly TRBD1 on 5 matching bases. CDR1 is SGHKS and CDR2 is YYEKEE in the germline V gene (reference sequence). The CDR3 sequence is 16 residues long. V shed 4 bases and J shed 3 bases, with 14 bases lying between them.

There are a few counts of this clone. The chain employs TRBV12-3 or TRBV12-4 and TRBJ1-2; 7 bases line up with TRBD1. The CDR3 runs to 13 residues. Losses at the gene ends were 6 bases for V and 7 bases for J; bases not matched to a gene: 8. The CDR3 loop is CASREQGQSGYTF. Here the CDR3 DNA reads TGTGCCAGCAGAGAGCAGGGACAGTCTGGCTACACCTTC.

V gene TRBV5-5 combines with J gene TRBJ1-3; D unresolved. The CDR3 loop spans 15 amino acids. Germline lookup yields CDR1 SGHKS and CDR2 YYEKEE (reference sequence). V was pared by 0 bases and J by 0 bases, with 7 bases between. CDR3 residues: CASSLGPFSGNTIYF. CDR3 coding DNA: TGTGCCAGCAGCTTGGGGCCGTTCTCTGGAAACACCATATATTTT. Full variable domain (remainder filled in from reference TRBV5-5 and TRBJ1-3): DAGVTQSPTHLIKTRGQQVTLRCSPISGHKSVSWYQQVLGQGPQFIFQYYEKEERGRGNFPDRFSARQFPNYSSELNVNALLLGDSALYLCASSLGPFSGNTIYFGEGSWLTVV.

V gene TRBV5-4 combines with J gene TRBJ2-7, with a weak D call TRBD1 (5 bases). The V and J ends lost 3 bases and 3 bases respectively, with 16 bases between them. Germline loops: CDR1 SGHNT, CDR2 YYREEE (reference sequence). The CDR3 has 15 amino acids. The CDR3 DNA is TGTGCCAGCAGCTGGGATCTCTCAGGGTACTACGAGCAGTACTTC. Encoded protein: CASSWDLSGYYEQYF.

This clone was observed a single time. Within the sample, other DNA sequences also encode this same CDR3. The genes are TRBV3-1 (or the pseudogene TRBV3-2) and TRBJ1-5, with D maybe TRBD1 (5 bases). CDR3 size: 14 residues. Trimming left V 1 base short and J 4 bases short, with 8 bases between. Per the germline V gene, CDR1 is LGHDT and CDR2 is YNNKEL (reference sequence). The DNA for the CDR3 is TGTGCCAGCAGCCAAGCAGGGTCGAATCAGCCCCAGCATTTT. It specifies CASSQAGSNQPQHF.

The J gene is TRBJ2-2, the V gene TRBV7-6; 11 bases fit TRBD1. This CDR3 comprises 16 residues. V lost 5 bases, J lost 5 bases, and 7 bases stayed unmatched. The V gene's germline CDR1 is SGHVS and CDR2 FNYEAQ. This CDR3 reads CASSRGQGAMTGELFF. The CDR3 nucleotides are TGTGCCAGCAGCCGTGGACAGGGGGCGATGACCGGGGAGCTGTTTTTT.

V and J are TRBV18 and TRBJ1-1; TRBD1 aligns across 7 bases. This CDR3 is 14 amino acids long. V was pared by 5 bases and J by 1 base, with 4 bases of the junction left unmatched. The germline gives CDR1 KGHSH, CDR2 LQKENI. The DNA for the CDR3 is TGTGCCAGCTCATCGGGACAGTCGAACACTGAAGCTTTCTTT. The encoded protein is CASSSGQSNTEAFF.

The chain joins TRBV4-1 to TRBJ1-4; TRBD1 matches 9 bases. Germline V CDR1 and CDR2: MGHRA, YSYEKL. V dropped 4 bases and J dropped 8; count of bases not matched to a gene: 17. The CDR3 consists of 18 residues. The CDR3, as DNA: TGCGCCAGCAGCCCGAAGGGACAGGGAAGGGACTGGGAGGAAAAACTGTTTTTT. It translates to CASSPKGQGRDWEEKLFF.

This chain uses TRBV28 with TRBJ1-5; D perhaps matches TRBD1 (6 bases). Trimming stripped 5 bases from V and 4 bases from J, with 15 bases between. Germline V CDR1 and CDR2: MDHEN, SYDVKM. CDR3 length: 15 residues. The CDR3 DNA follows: TGTGCCAGCAGTCTACAGGGTACTTTTAATCAGCCCCAGCATTTT. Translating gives CASSLQGTFNQPQHF.